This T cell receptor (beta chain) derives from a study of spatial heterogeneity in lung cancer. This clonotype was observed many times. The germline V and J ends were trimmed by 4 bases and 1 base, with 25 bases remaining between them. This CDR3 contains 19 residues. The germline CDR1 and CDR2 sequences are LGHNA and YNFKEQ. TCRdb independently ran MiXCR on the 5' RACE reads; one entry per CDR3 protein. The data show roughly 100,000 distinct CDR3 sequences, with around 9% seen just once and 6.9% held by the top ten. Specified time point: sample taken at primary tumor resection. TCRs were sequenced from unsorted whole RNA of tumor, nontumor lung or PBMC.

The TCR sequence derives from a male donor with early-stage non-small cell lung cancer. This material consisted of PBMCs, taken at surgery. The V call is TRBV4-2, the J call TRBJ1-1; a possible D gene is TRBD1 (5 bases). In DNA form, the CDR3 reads TGTGCCAGCAGCCCCATCGGGAGGGGCGAGGATTTAGGGAACACTGAAGCTTTCTTT. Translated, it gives CASSPIGRGEDLGNTEAFF.